This T cell receptor (beta chain) is from a study of shared clonotypes between healthy human individuals. Whole-study context: Donors consisted of a couple of women and a few men between 18 and 49.

Here immunoSEQ multiplex PCR was the method, and the copy in TCRdb shows in-frame clones only, minus some. Among millions of clones listed, approximately 94% were seen once. This clone was counted once. It was CD45RO-negative cells, positively selected for CCR7, that made up naive CD8 cells, with terminally differentiated effector memory CD45RA+ cells excluded. Sample: naive CD8+ T cells sorted from blood. The clonotype originates from a young man in good health.

The CDR3 DNA sequence: TGTGCCAGCAGAATGGGTGGTTCCCCCGATGGGCAGTATTTT. Translated: CASRMGGSPDGQYF. J is TRBJ2-3 and V is TRBV7-2; D ambiguous. From germline, CDR1 is SGHTA and CDR2 FQGNSA. Trimming removed 6 bases from V and 11 bases from J, with 21 bases in between. This CDR3 has 14 residues.